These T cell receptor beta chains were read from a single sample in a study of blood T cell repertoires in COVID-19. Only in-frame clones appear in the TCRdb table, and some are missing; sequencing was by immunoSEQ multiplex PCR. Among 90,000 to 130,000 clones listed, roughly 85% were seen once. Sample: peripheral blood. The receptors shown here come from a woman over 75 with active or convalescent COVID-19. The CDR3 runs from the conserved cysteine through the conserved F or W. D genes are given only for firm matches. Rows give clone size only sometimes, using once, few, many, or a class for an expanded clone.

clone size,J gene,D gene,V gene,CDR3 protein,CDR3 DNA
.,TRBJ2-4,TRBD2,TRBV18,CASSPREGGNIQYF,TGTGCCAGCTCACCGCGGGAGGGGGGAAACATTCAGTACTTC
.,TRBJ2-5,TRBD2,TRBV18,CASSLLAVQETQYF,TGTGCCAGCTCACTTCTAGCGGTACAAGAGACCCAGTACTTC
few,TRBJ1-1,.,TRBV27,CASPILLGRSREGTEAFF,TGTGCCAGCCCAATCCTTCTCGGACGCTCCAGGGAAGGCACTGAAGCTTTCTTT
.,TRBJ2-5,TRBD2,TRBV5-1,CASSLGLAVQETQYF,TGCGCCAGCAGCTTGGGACTAGCAGTTCAAGAGACCCAGTACTTC
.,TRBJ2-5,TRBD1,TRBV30,CAWSSAGGVETQYF,TGTGCCTGGAGTTCTGCAGGGGGCGTAGAGACCCAGTACTTC
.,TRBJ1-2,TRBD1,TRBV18,CASSRDRGIDGYTF,TGTGCCAGCTCCCGGGACAGGGGGATTGATGGCTACACCTTC
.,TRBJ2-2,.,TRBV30,CAFAPARGANTGELFF,TGTGCCTTCGCGCCGGCCAGGGGGGCGAACACCGGGGAGCTGTTTTTT
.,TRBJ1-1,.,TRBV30,CAWMGEGRTEAFF,TGTGCCTGGATGGGGGAGGGCCGCACTGAAGCTTTCTTT
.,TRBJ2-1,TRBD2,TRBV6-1,CASSGKLAGGRNEQFF,TGTGCCAGCAGTGGGAAACTAGCGGGAGGACGCAATGAGCAGTTCTTC
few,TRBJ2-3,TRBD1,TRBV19,CASSTDREVDTQYF,TGTGCCAGTAGTACGGACAGGGAAGTAGATACGCAGTATTTT
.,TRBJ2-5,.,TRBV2,CASRPNSGETQYF,TGTGCCAGCAGGCCAAACTCGGGGGAGACCCAGTACTTC
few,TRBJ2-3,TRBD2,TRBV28,CASSFPGLAATDTQYF,TGTGCCAGCAGTTTTCCGGGACTAGCGGCTACAGATACGCAGTATTTT
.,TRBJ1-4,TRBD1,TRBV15,CATSTPTGQLNEKLFF,TGTGCCACCAGCACCCCCACGGGACAGCTTAATGAAAAACTGTTTTTT
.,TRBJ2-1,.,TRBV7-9,CASSSRPYYNEQFF,TGTGCCAGCAGCTCCCGCCCCTACTACAATGAGCAGTTCTTC
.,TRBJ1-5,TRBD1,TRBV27,CASSLSYRGINQPQHF,TGTGCCAGCAGTTTATCGTACAGGGGGATCAATCAGCCCCAGCATTTT
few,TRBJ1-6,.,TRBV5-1,CASSPEGSPLHF,TGCGCCAGCTCGCCCGAGGGTTCACCCCTCCACTTT
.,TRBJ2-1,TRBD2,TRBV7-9,CASSPGLAVDEQFF,TGTGCCAGCAGCCCAGGACTAGCGGTTGATGAGCAGTTCTTC
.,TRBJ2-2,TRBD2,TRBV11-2,CASSLTLAGGKTGELFF,TGTGCCAGCAGCTTAACTCTAGCGGGAGGAAAGACCGGGGAGCTGTTTTTT
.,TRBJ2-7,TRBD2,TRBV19,CASSYGLAGGTYEQYF,TGTGCCAGTAGCTATGGACTAGCGGGAGGGACCTACGAGCAGTACTTC
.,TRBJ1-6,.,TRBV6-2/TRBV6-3,CASSYQGTFYNSPLHF,TGTGCCAGCAGTTACCAGGGAACGTTCTATAATTCACCCCTCCACTTT